A single sample is the source of the 29 T cell receptor beta chains below, sequenced in a study of vaccination effects on CD4 cells after COVID-19 (dated by TCRdb to 2021 to 2024). The library was prepared using the immunoSEQ multiplex PCR assay. TCRdb retrieved this table from immuneACCESS and kept in-frame rearrangements only. Not all clones are present; in checked studies, unresolved V genes account for under half, and no reason is known for the remainder. In this sample the table shows about 46,000 clones, roughly 72% of which occur a single time. The ten top clones hold roughly 7.8% of the sample. No antigen is known for these receptors. After less than 13 days of culture, CD4+ T cells were isolated with the EasySep CD4+ T cell isolation kit. The sample here was CD4+ T cells from PBMCs cultured without peptide, taken before COVID-19 vaccination. These receptors originate from a human donor who had a prior SARS-CoV-2 infection.

The chain carries TRBV14 and TRBJ2-7; 9 positions match TRBD1. The CDR3 is made up of 15 amino acids. V lost 4 bases and J lost 2; bases outside the gene matches: 6. The V gene's germline CDR1 is SGHDN and CDR2 FVKESK. CDR3 loop: CASSLGTGPTYEQYF. In DNA, the CDR3 is TGTGCCAGCAGCCTTGGGACAGGGCCTACCTACGAGCAGTACTTC.

Here the CDR3 DNA reads TGTGCCAGCAGCCAAGAGGATCAGGGGGTTACTGAAGCTTTCTTT. Translating gives CASSQEDQGVTEAFF. The chain joins TRBV4-2 to TRBJ1-1, with TRBD1 matching 7 bases. Trimming took 0 bases from V and 5 from J; bases not matched to a gene: 6. The CDR3 sequence is 15 residues long. Germline values: CDR1 LGHNA, CDR2 YNFKEQ.

V and J are TRBV15 and TRBJ2-5; tentative D call: TRBD1 (5 bases). The germline V and J ends were trimmed by 1 base and 2 bases, with 11 bases remaining between them. This CDR3 is built from 15 residues. Germline CDR1 and CDR2: LNHNV and YYDKDF (reference sequence). The CDR3 nucleotides are TGTGCCACCAGCAGAGGCCAGACAGTTCAAGAGACCCAGTACTTC. Protein sequence: CATSRGQTVQETQYF.

The V and J genes are TRBV29-1 and TRBJ2-5; D remains ambiguous. V gave up 1 base and J gave up 5 bases, with 8 bases separating them. CDR1 and CDR2 (germline): SQVTM, ANQGSEA. This CDR3 contains 12 residues. CDR3 DNA: TGCAGCGTTGAAGCTGTCGGGGAGACCCAGTACTTC. Its translation is CSVEAVGETQYF.

The V call is TRBV7-9, the J call TRBJ2-5, with 7 bases matching TRBD1. J was trimmed by 2 bases and V by 5 bases; bases with no gene match: 8. In germline, CDR1 is SEHNR, CDR2 FQNEAQ (reference sequence). The CDR3 covers 15 residues. CDR3 sequence (DNA): TGTGCCAGCAGCCCCGGAAACAGGGGTCAAGAGACCCAGTACTTC. Translated, it gives CASSPGNRGQETQYF.

The V call is TRBV9, the J call TRBJ2-3; D gene uncertain. This CDR3 is 13 amino acids long. Trimming cost V 0 bases and J 0 bases, with 2 bases left between them. The germline V gene has CDR1 SGDLS and CDR2 YYNGEE. CDR3 residues: CASSVVSTDTQYF. CDR3 coding DNA: TGTGCCAGCAGCGTAGTCAGCACAGATACGCAGTATTTT.

The chain couples TRBV28 to TRBJ2-7; D remains unclear. V lost 1 base to trimming and J lost 4 bases, with 5 bases between them. Germline V CDR1 and CDR2: MDHEN, SYDVKM. This CDR3 contains 12 residues. The CDR3 sequence: CASSLLGYEQYF. The CDR3 DNA follows: TGTGCCAGCAGTTTATTGGGGTACGAGCAGTACTTC.

The chain joins TRBV18 to TRBJ2-5, with D uncertain. Deletions cut 2 bases from V and 1 base from J, with 14 bases between. This CDR3 region has 16 residues. Germline V gene lookup returns CDR1 KGHSH and CDR2 LQKENI. Here the CDR3 reads CASSPVRLVSQETQYF. Written as DNA, the CDR3 is TGTGCCAGCTCACCAGTCCGGCTTGTCAGCCAAGAGACCCAGTACTTC.

J is TRBJ2-2 and V is TRBV19; TRBD1 matches at 9 bases. The CDR3 has 17 amino acids. The ends lost 4 bases at V and 5 bases at J; junction bases unmatched: 11. CDR1 is LNHDA, CDR2 SQIVND, per germline (reference sequence). CDR3 sequence (DNA): TGTGCCAGTAGTAGGGGACAGGGTACCTTTTATACCGGGGAGCTGTTTTTT. It specifies CASSRGQGTFYTGELFF.

The chain employs TRBV9 and TRBJ2-1; 7 bases are shared with TRBD1. J was trimmed by 3 bases and V by 0 bases; bases with no gene match: 6. The germline CDR1 and CDR2 sequences are SGDLS and YYNGEE. The CDR3 sequence is 16 residues long. The CDR3 sequence: CASSVGTGVNYNEQFF. CDR3 sequence (DNA): TGTGCCAGCAGCGTAGGTACAGGGGTTAACTACAATGAGCAGTTCTTC.

This clone was seen only a few times. The chain uses TRBV18 and TRBJ2-1; the match to TRBD2 covers 13 bases. This CDR3 spans 15 amino acids. With 3 bases clipped from V and 5 bases from J, the junction kept 1 base outside the gene matches. Germline V lookup: CDR1 KGHSH, CDR2 LQKENI. CDR3 sequence: CASSPGLAGDNEQFF. In nucleotides, the CDR3 is TGTGCCAGCTCACCCGGACTAGCGGGGGACAATGAGCAGTTCTTC. The entire variable domain, with the rest obtained from reference TRBV18 and TRBJ2-1, is as follows: NAGVMQNPRHLVRRRGQEARLRCSPMKGHSHVYWYRQLPEEGLKFMVYLQKENIIDESGMPKERFSAEFPKEGPSILRIQQVVRGDSAAYFCASSPGLAGDNEQFFGPGTRLTVL.

The rearrangement uses TRBV18 and TRBJ1-3, with D possibly being TRBD1 (6 bases). The germline V gene has CDR1 KGHSH and CDR2 LQKENI. Trimming removed 3 bases from V and 0 bases from J, with 15 bases in between. The CDR3 totals 17 residues. CDR3 protein: CASSPSLDSYSGNTIYF. Here the CDR3 DNA reads TGTGCCAGCTCACCTTCCTTGGACAGCTACTCTGGAAACACCATATATTTT.

V usage is TRBV10-3 and J usage is TRBJ1-2; no definite D call. Germline CDR1 is ENHRY and CDR2 is SYGVKD. V was pared by 4 bases and J by 1 base, with 10 bases between. This CDR3 contains 14 residues. The CDR3 reads CAISGTANNYGYTF. CDR3 bases: TGTGCCATCAGTGGTACAGCCAATAACTATGGCTACACCTTC.

The rearrangement joins TRBV13 to TRBJ2-5; D might be TRBD1 (6 bases). The CDR3 consists of 14 residues. V lost 1 base and J lost 7, with 13 bases in between. Germline V lookup: CDR1 PRHDT, CDR2 FYEKMQ (reference sequence). The CDR3 DNA reads TGTGCCAGCAGCTTAGTGGCCCTGACAGGGACCCAGTACTTC. It translates to CASSLVALTGTQYF.

This clone showed up just once. The J gene is TRBJ1-5, the V gene TRBV5-1, with D unresolved. Germline lookup yields CDR1 SGHRS and CDR2 YFSETQ. CDR3 length: 16 residues. V was pared by 1 base and J by 2 bases, with 13 bases between. The CDR3 DNA sequence: TGCGCCAGCAGCTTGTATGGGGTTGGCGGCAATCAGCCCCAGCATTTT. Its protein is CASSLYGVGGNQPQHF.

The rearrangement joins TRBV7-2 to TRBJ1-2, with D unclear. The germline gives CDR1 SGHTA, CDR2 FQGNSA. Trimming removed 5 bases at V and 0 bases at J, with 13 bases between. The CDR3 is made up of 15 amino acids. CDR3 DNA: TGTGCCAGCAGCCCCGAACCCGGGCCTAACTATGGCTACACCTTC. The encoded protein is CASSPEPGPNYGYTF.

The chain uses TRBV9 and TRBJ2-3, with a tentative D call TRBD2 (6 bases). The CDR3 loop spans 18 amino acids. V was clipped by 1 base and J by 5 bases, with 23 bases between them. Germline CDR1 and CDR2: SGDLS and YYNGEE. CDR3 sequence (DNA): TGTGCCAGCAGCGTATCGCCCCTCGGGCTAGCGTCGGGAGATACGCAGTATTTT. It encodes CASSVSPLGLASGDTQYF.

The J gene is TRBJ2-7, the V gene TRBV11-2; D could derive from TRBD1 or TRBD2 (5 bases each). Between the trimmed V and J ends, which lost 6 bases and 4 bases, there was a span of 16 bases. Germline values: CDR1 SGHAT, CDR2 FQNNGV. There are 14 residues in the CDR3. The CDR3 nucleotides are TGTGCCAGCAGTAACCGGGACCGCCAGTACGAGCAGTACTTC. Translated: CASSNRDRQYEQYF.

CDR3 bases: TGTGCCAGCAGTGAACAGGGTTCATATGGCTACACCTTC. Its protein is CASSEQGSYGYTF. This chain joins TRBV2 and TRBJ1-2; perhaps TRBD1 as D (5 bases). Germline lookup yields CDR1 SNHLY and CDR2 FYNNEI. Trimming took 2 bases from V and 5 from J, leaving 9 bases between them. The CDR3 has 13 amino acids.

V gene TRBV5-6 combines with J gene TRBJ2-1; D not certain. The CDR3 extends over 15 amino acids. The germline CDR1 and CDR2 sequences are SGHDT and YYEEEE. Trimming took 4 bases from V and 2 from J, leaving 13 bases between them. The CDR3 bases are TGTGCCAGCAGCCCCCGGATTCCCCCCTACAATGAGCAGTTCTTC. It codes for CASSPRIPPYNEQFF.

The gene calls are TRBV6-5 and TRBJ2-3, with D maybe TRBD1 (6 bases). Trimming took 7 bases from V and 0 from J, leaving 11 bases between them. The germline gives CDR1 MNHEY, CDR2 SVGAGI. The length of the CDR3 is 14 residues. The CDR3 DNA sequence: TGTGCCAGCAAGGACAGCTCTAGCACAGATACGCAGTATTTT. This sequence encodes CASKDSSSTDTQYF.

This chain joins TRBV5-1 and TRBJ2-5, with D possibly matching TRBD1 (5 bases). Germline loops: CDR1 SGHRS, CDR2 YFSETQ. With 2 bases removed from V and 5 bases from J, the gap between germline ends came to 10 bases. The CDR3 has 13 residues. In nucleotides, the CDR3 is TGCGCCAGCAGCTTACTGGGGCGGGAGACCCAGTACTTC. Residues: CASSLLGRETQYF.

The chain uses TRBV9 and TRBJ2-2; 8 nucleotides match TRBD2. With V trimmed by 3 bases and J by 5 bases, 6 bases remained unmatched. Germline V gives CDR1 SGDLS, CDR2 YYNGEE. The CDR3 loop spans 15 amino acids. The DNA for the CDR3 is TGTGCCAGCAGCGGCGGGGGGCGCGCAACCGGGGAGCTGTTTTTT. It is translated as CASSGGGRATGELFF.

This chain links TRBV2 with TRBJ1-2; no definite D call. This CDR3 contains 14 residues. Trimming cost V 6 bases and J 9 bases, with 20 bases left between them. Germline CDR1 and CDR2: SNHLY and FYNNEI. The DNA of the CDR3 is TGTGCCAGCAGCCGAATAAGGGCCCAGGATCGCTACACCTTC. This encodes CASSRIRAQDRYTF.

V and J are TRBV30 and TRBJ1-2; 9 nucleotides match TRBD1. There are 15 residues in the CDR3. V was pared by 2 bases and J by 3 bases, with 7 bases of the junction left unmatched. Germline CDR1 reads GTSNPN; CDR2 reads SVGIG (reference sequence). The CDR3 bases are TGTGCCTGGAGTCCACCGGGACAGGGCTACTATGGCTACACCTTC. This codes for CAWSPPGQGYYGYTF.

This chain links TRBV19 with TRBJ1-5; TRBD1 is a possible D gene (6 bases). V shed 7 bases and J shed 5 bases, with 15 bases lying between them. The CDR3 totals 14 residues. CDR1 is LNHDA and CDR2 is SQIVND in the germline V gene (reference sequence). In DNA, the CDR3 is TGTGCCAGTACCACGATAGAGGGGGATCAGCCCCAGCATTTT. This encodes CASTTIEGDQPQHF. Complete variable domain (other parts from reference TRBV19 and TRBJ1-5): DGGITQSPKYLFRKEGQNVTLSCEQNLNHDAMYWYRQDPGQGLRLIYYSQIVNDFQKGDIAEGYSVSREKKESFPLTVTSAQKNPTAFYLCASTTIEGDQPQHFGDGTRLSIL.

The chain has TRBV6-5 and TRBJ2-3, with 10 bases matching TRBD1. V lost 8 bases and J lost 5; bases outside the gene matches: 10. In germline, CDR1 is MNHEY, CDR2 SVGAGI. The CDR3 consists of 15 residues. As DNA, the CDR3 is TGTGCCAGCGCACCCTACGGACAGGGGGAAGATACGCAGTATTTT. Amino acids: CASAPYGQGEDTQYF.

The chain carries TRBV7-3 and TRBJ2-2; D remains unclear. Trimming took 2 bases from V and 4 from J, leaving 5 bases between them. The CDR3 totals 13 residues. Looked up from germline, CDR1 is SGHTA and CDR2 is FQGTGA. In nucleotides, the CDR3 is TGTGCCAGCAGCTTAGAAAGCACCGGGGAGCTGTTTTTT. Translation: CASSLESTGELFF.

This clone was observed a single time. The rearrangement joins TRBV2 to TRBJ2-1; TRBD1 matches 7 bases. Germline V gene data show CDR1 as SNHLY and CDR2 as FYNNEI. V shed 7 bases and J 4 bases; nucleotides not matched to a gene: 16. The CDR3 is made up of 17 amino acids. CDR3 bases: TGTGCCAGCAAGGTCTTTAAGGGGGCAGGGACGTACAATGAGCAGTTCTTC. Translated: CASKVFKGAGTYNEQFF.